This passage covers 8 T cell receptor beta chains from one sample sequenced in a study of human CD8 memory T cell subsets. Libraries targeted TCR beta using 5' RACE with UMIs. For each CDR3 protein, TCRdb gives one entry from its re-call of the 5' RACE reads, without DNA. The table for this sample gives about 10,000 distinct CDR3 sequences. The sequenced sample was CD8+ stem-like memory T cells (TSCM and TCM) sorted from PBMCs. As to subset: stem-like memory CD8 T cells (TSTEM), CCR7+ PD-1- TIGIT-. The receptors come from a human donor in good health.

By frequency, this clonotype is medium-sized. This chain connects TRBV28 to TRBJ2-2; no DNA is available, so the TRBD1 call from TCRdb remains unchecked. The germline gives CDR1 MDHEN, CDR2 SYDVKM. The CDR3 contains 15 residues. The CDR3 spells CASRNGQVETGELFF.

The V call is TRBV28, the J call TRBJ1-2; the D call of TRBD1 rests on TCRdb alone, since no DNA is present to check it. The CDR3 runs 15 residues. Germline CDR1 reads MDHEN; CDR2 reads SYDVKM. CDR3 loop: CASSPQAAYIYGYTF.

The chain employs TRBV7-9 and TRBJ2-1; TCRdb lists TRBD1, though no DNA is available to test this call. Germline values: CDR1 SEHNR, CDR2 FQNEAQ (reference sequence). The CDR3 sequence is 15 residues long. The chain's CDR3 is CASSLDKIERDRQFF.

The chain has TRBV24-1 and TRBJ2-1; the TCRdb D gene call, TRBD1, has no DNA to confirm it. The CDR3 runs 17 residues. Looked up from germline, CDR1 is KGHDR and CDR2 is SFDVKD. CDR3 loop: CATSDDLTPRDNNEQFF.

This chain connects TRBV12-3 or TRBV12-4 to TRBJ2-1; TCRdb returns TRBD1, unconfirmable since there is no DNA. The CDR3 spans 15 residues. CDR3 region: CASSLRDREIYEQFF.

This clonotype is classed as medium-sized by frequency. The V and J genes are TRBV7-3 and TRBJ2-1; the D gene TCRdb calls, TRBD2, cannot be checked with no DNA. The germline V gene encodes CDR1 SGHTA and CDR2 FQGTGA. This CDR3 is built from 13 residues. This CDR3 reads CASSPGTSVEQFF.

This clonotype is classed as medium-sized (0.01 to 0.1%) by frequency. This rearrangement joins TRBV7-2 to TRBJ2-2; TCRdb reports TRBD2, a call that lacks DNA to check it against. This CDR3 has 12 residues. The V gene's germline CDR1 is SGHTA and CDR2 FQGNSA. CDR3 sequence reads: CATQLEDGELFF.

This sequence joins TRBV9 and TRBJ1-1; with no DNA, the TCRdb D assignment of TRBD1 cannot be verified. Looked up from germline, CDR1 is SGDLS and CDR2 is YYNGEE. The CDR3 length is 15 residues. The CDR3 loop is CASSAPITGGTEAFF.